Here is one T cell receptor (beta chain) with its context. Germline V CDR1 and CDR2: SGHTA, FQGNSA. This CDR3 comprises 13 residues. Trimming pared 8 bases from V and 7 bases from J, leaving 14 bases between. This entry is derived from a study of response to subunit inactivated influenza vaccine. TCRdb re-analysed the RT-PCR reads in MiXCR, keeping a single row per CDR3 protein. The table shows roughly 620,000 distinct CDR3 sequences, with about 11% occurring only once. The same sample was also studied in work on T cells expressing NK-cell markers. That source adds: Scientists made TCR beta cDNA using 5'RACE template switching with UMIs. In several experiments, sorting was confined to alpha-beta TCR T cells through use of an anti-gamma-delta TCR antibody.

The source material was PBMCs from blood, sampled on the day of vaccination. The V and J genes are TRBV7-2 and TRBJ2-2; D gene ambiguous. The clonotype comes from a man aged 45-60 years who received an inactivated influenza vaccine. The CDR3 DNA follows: TGTGCCAGCCAAAGGTCGGTTGTCGGGGAGCTGTTTTTT. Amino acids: CASQRSVVGELFF.